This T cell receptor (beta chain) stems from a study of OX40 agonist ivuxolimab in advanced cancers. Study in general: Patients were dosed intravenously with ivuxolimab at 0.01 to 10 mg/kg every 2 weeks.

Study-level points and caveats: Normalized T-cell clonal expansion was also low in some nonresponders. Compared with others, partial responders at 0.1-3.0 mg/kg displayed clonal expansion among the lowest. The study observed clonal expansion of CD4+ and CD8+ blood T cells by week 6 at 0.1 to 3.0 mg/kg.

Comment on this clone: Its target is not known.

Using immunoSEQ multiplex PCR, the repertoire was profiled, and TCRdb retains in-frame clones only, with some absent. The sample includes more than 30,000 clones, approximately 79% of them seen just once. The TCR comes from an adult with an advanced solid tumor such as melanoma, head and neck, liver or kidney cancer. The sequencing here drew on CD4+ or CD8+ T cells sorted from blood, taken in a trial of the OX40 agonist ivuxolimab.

The CDR3 reads CAISGSGQGFISYNEQFF. In DNA form, the CDR3 reads TGTGCCATCAGTGGCTCGGGTCAGGGTTTTATCTCCTACAATGAGCAGTTCTTC. This rearrangement joins TRBV10-3 to TRBJ2-1; weak D call: TRBD1 (5 bases). This CDR3 spans 18 amino acids. The V end was cut by 4 bases, the J end by 0 bases, with 19 bases between. From germline, CDR1 is ENHRY and CDR2 SYGVKD.